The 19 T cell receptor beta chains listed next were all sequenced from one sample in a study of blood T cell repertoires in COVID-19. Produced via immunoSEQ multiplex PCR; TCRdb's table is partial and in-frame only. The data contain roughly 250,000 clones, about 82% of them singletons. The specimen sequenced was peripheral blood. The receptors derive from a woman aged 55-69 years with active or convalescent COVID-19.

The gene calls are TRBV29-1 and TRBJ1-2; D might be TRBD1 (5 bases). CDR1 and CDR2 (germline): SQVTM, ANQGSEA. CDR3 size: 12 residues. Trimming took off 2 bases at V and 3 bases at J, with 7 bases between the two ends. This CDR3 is CSVEIQDYGYTF. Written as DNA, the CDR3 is TGCAGCGTTGAAATACAGGACTATGGCTACACCTTC.

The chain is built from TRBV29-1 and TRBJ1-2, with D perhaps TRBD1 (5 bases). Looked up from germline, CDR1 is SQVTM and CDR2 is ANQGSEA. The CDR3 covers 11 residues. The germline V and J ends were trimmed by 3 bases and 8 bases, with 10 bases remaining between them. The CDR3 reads CSVDGHNGYTF. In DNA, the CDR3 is TGCAGCGTTGATGGACACAACGGCTACACCTTC. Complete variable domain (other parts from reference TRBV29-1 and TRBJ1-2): SAVISQKPSRDICQRGTSLTIQCQVDSQVTMMFWYRQQPGQSLTLIATANQGSEATYESGFVIDKFPISRPNLTFSTLTVSNMSPEDSSIYLCSVDGHNGYTFGSGTRLTVV.

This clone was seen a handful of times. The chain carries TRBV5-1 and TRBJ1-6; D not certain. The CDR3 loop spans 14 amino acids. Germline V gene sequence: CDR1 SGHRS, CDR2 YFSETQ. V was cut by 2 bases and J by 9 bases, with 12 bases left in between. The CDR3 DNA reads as TGCGCCAGCAGCTTTGCGGCCGAGGGTTCACCCCTCCACTTT. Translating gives CASSFAAEGSPLHF.

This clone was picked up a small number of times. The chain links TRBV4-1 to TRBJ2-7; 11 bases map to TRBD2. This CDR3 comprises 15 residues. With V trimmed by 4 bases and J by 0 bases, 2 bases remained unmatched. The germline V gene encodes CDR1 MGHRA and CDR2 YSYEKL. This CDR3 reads CASSPSGRNSYEQYF. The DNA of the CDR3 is TGCGCCAGCAGCCCTAGCGGGAGGAACTCCTACGAGCAGTACTTC.

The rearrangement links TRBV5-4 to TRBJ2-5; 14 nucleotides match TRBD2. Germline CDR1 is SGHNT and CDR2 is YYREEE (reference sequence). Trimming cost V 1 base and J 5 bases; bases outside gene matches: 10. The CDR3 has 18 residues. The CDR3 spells CASSLWGLAGEGGETQYF. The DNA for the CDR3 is TGTGCCAGCAGCTTGTGGGGACTAGCGGGAGAAGGTGGGGAGACCCAGTACTTC.

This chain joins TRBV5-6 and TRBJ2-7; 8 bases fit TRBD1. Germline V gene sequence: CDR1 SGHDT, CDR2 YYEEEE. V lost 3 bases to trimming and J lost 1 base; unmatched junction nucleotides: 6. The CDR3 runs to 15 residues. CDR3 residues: CASSSWDRLSYEQYF. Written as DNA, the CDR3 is TGTGCCAGCAGCTCGTGGGACAGGCTATCCTACGAGCAGTACTTC. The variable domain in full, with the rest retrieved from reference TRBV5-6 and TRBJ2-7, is DAGVTQSPTHLIKTRGQQVTLRCSPKSGHDTVSWYQQALGQGPQFIFQYYEEEERQRGNFPDRFSGHQFPNYSSELNVNALLLGDSALYLCASSSWDRLSYEQYFGPGTRLTVT.

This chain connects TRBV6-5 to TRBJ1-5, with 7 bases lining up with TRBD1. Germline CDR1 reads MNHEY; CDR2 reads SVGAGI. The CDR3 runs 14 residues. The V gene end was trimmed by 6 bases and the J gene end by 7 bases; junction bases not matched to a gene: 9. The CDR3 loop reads CASRVLGGWQPQHF. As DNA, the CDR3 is TGTGCCAGCAGGGTCTTAGGGGGCTGGCAGCCCCAGCATTTT.

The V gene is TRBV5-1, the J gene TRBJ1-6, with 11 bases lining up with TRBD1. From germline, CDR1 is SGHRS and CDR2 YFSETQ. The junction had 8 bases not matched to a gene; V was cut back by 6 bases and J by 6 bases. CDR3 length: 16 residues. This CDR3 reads CASTAGQGASNSPLHF. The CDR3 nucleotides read TGCGCCAGCACCGCTGGACAGGGGGCGTCTAATTCACCCCTCCACTTT.

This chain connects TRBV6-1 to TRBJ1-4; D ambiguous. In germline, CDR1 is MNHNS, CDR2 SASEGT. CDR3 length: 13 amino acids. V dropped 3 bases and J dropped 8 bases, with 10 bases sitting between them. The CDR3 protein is CASSEPGIEKLFF. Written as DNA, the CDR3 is TGTGCCAGCAGTGAGCCGGGAATAGAAAAACTGTTTTTT.

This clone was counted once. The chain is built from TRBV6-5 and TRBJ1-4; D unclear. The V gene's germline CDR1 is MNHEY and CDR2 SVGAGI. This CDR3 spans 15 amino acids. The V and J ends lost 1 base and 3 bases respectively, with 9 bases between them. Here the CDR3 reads CASSYYGASNEKLFF. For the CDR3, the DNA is TGTGCCAGCAGTTACTACGGAGCCTCTAATGAAAAACTGTTTTTT.

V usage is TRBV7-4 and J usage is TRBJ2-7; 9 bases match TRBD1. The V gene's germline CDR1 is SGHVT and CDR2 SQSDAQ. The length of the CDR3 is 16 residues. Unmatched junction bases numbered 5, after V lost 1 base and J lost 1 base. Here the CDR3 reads CASSLGDDRGSYEQYV. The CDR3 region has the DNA TGTGCCAGCAGCTTAGGGGATGACAGGGGGTCCTACGAGCAGTACGTC.

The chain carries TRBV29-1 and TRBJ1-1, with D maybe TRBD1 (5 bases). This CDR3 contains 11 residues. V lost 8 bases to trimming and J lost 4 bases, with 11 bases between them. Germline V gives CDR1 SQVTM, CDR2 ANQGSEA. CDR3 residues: CSFSQGTEAFF. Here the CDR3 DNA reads TGCAGCTTCTCCCAGGGCACTGAAGCTTTCTTT.

The CDR3 DNA reads TGCAGCGTAGCGCTTGAAGAGACCCAGTACTTC. Its translation: CSVALEETQYF. The rearrangement uses TRBV20-1 and TRBJ2-5, with a tentative D call TRBD2 (5 bases). The CDR3 is 11 amino acids. The germline CDR1 and CDR2 sequences are DFQATT and SNEGSKA (reference sequence).

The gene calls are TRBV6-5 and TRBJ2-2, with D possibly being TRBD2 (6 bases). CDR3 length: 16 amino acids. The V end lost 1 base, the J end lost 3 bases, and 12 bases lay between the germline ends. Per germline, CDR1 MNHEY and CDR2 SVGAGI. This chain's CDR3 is CASSYWSGEDTGELFF. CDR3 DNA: TGTGCCAGCAGTTACTGGTCGGGGGAGGACACCGGGGAGCTGTTTTTT.

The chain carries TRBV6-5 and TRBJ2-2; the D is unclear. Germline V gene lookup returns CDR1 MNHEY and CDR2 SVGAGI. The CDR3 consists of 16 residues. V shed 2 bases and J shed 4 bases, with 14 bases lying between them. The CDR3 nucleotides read TGTGCCAGCAGTTACACCGAGAGGTTTAGCACCGGGGAGCTGTTTTTT. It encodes CASSYTERFSTGELFF.

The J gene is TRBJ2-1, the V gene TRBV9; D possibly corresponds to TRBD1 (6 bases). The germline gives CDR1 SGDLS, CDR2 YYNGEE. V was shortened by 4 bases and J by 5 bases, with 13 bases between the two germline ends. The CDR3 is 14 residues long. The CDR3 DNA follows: TGTGCCAGCAGCTCCACCACAGGGAACAATGAGCAGTTCTTC. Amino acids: CASSSTTGNNEQFF.

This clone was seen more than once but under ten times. The CDR3 here is CASSGQGEYYGYTF. CDR3 sequence (DNA): TGTGCCAGTAGTGGACAGGGGGAGTACTATGGCTACACCTTC. This sequence joins TRBV19 and TRBJ1-2; TRBD1 aligns across 10 bases. The V gene end was trimmed by 5 bases and the J gene end by 3 bases; junction bases not matched to a gene: 3. From germline, CDR1 is LNHDA and CDR2 SQIVND (reference sequence). This CDR3 has 14 residues.

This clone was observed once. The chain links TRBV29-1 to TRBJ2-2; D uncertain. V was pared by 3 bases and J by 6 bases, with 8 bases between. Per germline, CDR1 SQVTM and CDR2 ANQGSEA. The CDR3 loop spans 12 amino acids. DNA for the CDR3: TGCAGCGTTGATGTAACGGCCGGGGAGCTGTTTTTT. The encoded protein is CSVDVTAGELFF.

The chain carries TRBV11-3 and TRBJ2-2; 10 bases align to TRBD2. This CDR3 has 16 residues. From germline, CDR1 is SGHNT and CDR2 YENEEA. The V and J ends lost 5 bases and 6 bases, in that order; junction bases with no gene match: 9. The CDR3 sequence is CASSHWTSGDSGELFF. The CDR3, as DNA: TGTGCCAGCAGCCACTGGACTAGCGGAGACTCCGGGGAGCTGTTTTTT.